Listed here is a single T cell receptor beta chain. Its antigen is not identified. These data come from a study of T cell responses to AZD1222 COVID-19 vaccine. The study, taken as a whole, reports: The peak T cell response came first, and repertoires were sampled only after it.

Germline lookup yields CDR1 SGHRS and CDR2 YFSETQ. The CDR3 is made up of 12 amino acids. The V end was cut by 4 bases, the J end by 2 bases, with 5 bases between. The table came from immunoSEQ multiplex PCR; TCRdb's copy has only in-frame clones and leaves some out. The sample contains 90,000 to 150,000 clones, 85% to 90% of which appear only once. The receptor was derived from an adult who received the AZD1222 COVID-19 vaccine. This sample comprised peripheral blood, obtained 28 days after the second AZD1222 dose. The gene calls are TRBV5-1 and TRBJ2-3; the D is unclear. The CDR3 DNA follows: TGCGCCAGCAGCCCTACCACAGATACGCAGTATTTT. Protein product: CASSPTTDTQYF. Full variable domain (rest looked up from reference TRBV5-1 and TRBJ2-3): KAGVTQTPRYLIKTRGQQVTLSCSPISGHRSVSWYQQTPGQGLQFLFEYFSETQRNKGNFPGRFSGRQFSNSRSEMNVSTLELGDSALYLCASSPTTDTQYFGPGTRLTVL.